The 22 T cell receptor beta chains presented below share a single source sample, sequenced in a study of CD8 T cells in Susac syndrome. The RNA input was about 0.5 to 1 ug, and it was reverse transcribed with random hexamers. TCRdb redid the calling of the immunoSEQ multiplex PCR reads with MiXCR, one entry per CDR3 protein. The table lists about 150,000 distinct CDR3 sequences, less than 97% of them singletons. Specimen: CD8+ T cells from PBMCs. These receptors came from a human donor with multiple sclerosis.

The CDR3 DNA is TGCAGCGCACTGGGGGGACTGGGGCAGTATTTT. Translation gives CSALGGLGQYF. V gene TRBV29-1 combines with J gene TRBJ2-3, with D perhaps matching TRBD2 (6 bases). The CDR3 length is 11 residues. The germline V gene encodes CDR1 SQVTM and CDR2 ANQGSEA. V was shortened by 7 bases and J by 11 bases, with 16 bases between the two germline ends.

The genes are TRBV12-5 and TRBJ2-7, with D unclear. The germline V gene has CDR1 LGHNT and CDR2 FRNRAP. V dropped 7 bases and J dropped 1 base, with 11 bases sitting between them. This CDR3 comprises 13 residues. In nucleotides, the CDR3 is TGTGCTAGTGCCCTGGACGGATCCTACGAGCAGTACTTC. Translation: CASALDGSYEQYF.

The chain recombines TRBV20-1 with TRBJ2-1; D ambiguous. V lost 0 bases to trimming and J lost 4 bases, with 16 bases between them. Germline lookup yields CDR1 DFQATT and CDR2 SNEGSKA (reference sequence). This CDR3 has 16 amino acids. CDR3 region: CSARDFLTGNYNEQFF. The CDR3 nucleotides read TGCAGTGCTAGAGACTTCCTGACGGGTAATTACAATGAGCAGTTCTTC.

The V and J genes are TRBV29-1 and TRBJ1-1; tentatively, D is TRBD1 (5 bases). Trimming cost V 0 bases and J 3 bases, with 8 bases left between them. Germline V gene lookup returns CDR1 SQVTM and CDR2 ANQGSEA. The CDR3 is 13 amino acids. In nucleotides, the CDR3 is TGCAGCGTTGAAGAACCGGGGGACACTGAAGCTTTCTTT. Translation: CSVEEPGDTEAFF.

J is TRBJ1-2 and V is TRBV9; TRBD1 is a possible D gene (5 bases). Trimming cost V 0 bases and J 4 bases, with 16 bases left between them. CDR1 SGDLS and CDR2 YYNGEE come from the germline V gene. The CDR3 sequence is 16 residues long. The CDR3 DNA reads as TGTGCCAGCAGCGTAGGTGAAGGGGCCCTATTCTATGGCTACACCTTC. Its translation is CASSVGEGALFYGYTF.

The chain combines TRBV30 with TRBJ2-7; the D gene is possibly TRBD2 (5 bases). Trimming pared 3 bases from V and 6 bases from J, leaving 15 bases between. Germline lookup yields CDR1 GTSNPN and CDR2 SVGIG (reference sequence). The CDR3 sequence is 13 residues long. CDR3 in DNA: TGTGCCTGGAGCCAAGCTTATGGGAGCGAGCAGTACGTC. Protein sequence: CAWSQAYGSEQYV.

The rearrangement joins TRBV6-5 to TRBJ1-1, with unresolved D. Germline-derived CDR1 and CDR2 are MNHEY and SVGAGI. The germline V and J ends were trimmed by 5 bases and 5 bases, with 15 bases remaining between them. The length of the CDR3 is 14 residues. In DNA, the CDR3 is TGTGCCAGCAGTCCAAGTCCAGGAGGGACTGAAGCTTTCTTT. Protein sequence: CASSPSPGGTEAFF.

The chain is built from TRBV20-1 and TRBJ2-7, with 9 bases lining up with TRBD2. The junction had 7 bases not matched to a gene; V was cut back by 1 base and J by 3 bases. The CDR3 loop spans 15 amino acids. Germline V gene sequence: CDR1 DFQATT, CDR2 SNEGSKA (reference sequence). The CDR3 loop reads CSARAPAGGLYEQYV. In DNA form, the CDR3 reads TGCAGTGCTAGAGCCCCAGCGGGGGGTCTCTACGAGCAGTACGTC.

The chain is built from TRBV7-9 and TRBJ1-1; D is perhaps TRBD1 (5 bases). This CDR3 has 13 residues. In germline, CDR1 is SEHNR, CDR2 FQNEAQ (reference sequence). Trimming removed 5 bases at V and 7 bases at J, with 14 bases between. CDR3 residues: CASSLPGDDEAFF. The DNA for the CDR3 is TGTGCCAGCAGCCTCCCGGGGGACGATGAAGCTTTCTTT.

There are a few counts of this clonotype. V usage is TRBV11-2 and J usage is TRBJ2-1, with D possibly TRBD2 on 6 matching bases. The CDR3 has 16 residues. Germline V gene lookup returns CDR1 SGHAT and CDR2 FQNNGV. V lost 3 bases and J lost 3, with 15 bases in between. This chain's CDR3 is CASSLGLAGSYNEQFF. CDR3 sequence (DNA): TGTGCCAGCAGCTTGGGGCTGGCGGGGAGCTACAATGAGCAGTTCTTC.

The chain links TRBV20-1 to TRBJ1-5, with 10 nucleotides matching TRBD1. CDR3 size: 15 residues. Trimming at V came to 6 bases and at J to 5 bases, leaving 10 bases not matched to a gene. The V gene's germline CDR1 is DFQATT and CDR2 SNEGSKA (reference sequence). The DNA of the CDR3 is TGCAGTGCCCTAGGCGCGACAGGGGGCTATCAGCCCCAGCATTTT. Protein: CSALGATGGYQPQHF.

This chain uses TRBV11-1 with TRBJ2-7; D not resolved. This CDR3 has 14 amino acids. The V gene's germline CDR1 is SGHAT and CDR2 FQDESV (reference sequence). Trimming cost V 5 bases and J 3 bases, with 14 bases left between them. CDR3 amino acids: CASSLLQGSYEQYF. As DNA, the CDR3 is TGTGCCAGCAGCCTCCTCCAAGGCAGCTACGAGCAGTACTTC.

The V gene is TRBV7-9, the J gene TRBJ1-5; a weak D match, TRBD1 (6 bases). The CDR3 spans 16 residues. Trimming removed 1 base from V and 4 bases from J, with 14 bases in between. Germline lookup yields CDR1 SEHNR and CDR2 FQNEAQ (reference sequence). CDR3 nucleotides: TGTGCCAGCAGCTTAGTTTCGGACAGCCCAAATCAGCCCCAGCATTTT. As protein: CASSLVSDSPNQPQHF.

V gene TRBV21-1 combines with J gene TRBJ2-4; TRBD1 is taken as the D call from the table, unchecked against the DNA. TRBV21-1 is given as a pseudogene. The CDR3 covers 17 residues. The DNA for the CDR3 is TGTGCCAGCAGCAAAGGGGCCGGGGGGGATAATCGCCCTATTCAGTACTTC. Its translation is CASSKGAGGDNRPIQYF.

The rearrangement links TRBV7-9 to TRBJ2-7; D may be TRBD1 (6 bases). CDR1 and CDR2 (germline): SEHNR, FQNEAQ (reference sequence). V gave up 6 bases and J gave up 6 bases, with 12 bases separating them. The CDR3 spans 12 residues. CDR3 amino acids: CASSQDRREQYF. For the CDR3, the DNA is TGTGCCAGCAGTCAAGACAGGCGCGAGCAGTACTTC.

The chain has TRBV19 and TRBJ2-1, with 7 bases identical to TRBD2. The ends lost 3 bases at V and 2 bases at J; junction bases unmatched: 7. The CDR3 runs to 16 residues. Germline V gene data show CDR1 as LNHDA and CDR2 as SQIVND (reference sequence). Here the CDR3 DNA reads TGTGCCAGTAGTATTCCTGGGCGGGGGACCTACAATGAGCAGTTCTTC. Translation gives CASSIPGRGTYNEQFF.

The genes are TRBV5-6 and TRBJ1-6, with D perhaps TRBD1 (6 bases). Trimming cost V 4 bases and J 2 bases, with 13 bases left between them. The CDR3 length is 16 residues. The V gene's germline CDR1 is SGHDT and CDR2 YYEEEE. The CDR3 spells CASSNQGWPYNSPLHF. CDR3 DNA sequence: TGTGCCAGCAGCAACCAGGGGTGGCCCTATAATTCACCCCTCCACTTT.

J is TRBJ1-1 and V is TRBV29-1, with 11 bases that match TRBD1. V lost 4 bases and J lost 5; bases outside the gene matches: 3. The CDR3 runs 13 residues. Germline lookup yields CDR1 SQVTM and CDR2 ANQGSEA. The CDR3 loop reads CSVVGTGGTEAFF. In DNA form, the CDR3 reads TGCAGCGTTGTCGGGACAGGGGGTACTGAAGCTTTCTTT.

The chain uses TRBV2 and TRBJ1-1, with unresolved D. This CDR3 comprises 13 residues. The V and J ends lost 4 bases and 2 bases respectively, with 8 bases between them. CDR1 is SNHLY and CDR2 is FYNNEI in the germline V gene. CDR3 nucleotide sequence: TGTGCCAGCAGTGCAGGCAGAAACACTGAAGCTTTCTTT. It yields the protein CASSAGRNTEAFF.

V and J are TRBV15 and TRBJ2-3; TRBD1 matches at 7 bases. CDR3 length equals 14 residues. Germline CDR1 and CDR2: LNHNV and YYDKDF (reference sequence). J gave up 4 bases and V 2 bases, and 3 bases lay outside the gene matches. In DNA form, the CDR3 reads TGTGCCACCAGCAGACACAGGGGCGCAGATACGCAGTATTTT. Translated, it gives CATSRHRGADTQYF.

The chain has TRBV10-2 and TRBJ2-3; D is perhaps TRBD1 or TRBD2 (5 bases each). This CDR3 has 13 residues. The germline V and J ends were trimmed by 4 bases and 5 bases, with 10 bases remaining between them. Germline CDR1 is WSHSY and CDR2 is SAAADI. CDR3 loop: CASSGVRGDTQYF. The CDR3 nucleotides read TGCGCCAGCAGTGGGGTGAGGGGAGATACGCAGTATTTT.

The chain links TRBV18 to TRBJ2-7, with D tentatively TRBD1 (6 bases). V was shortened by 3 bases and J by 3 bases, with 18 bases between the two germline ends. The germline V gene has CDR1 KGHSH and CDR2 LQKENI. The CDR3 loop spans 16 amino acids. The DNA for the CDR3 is TGTGCCAGCTCACCGGTCCAAGGACAGATCCACTACGAGCAGTACTTC. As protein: CASSPVQGQIHYEQYF. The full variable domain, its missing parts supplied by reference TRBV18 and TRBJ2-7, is NAGVMQNPRHLVRRRGQEARLRCSPMKGHSHVYWYRQLPEEGLKFMVYLQKENIIDESGMPKERFSAEFPKEGPSILRIQQVVRGDSAAYFCASSPVQGQIHYEQYFGPGTRLTVT.